This entry lists 30 T cell receptor beta chains sequenced from one sample in a study of T cells in Graves' hyperthyroidism and ophthalmopathy. Authors of the study amplified TCR beta CDR3 regions from RNA transcripts. HTBI primers were employed in a first-round RT-PCR of the TCR CDR3. MiXCR, run by TCRdb on the multiplex PCR reads, gives a single entry per CDR3 protein. The table has around 250,000 distinct CDR3 sequences, about 15% seen once. Sequenced: blood. These TCRs come from a woman aged 18-30 years with Graves' ophthalmopathy.

Only a few counts were recorded for this clonotype. This chain uses TRBV19 with TRBJ1-4, with D unresolved. CDR3 length: 17 amino acids. Per germline, CDR1 LNHDA and CDR2 SQIVND (reference sequence). V lost 8 bases, J lost 5 bases, and 24 bases lay in between. CDR3 DNA sequence: TGTGCCAGTGGAAGAGCAGGATCCGGGCAACGGAATGAAAAACTGTTTTTT. Residues: CASGRAGSGQRNEKLFF.

This clonotype was recorded at least ten times. The chain employs TRBV28 and TRBJ2-7, with D possibly matching TRBD2 (5 bases). The germline CDR1 and CDR2 sequences are MDHEN and SYDVKM. The CDR3 is 14 residues long. Trimming took off 2 bases at V and 7 bases at J, with 15 bases between the two ends. The CDR3 loop is CASSLEVSGGEQYF. The CDR3 DNA reads TGTGCCAGCAGTTTAGAGGTGTCGGGCGGGGAGCAGTACTTC.

With respect to this clonotype: A much larger clone is a single base away; this may be a read error. This chain joins TRBV6-2 or TRBV6-3 and TRBJ2-7, with a tentative D call TRBD1 (7 bases). CDR3 size: 14 residues. Germline V CDR1 and CDR2: MNHEY, SVGEGT. V was pared by 6 bases and J by 7 bases, with 19 bases between. DNA of the CDR3: TGTGCCAGCAGGACCCGAACAGGGGCGGGGGAGCAGTACTTC. Its protein product is CASRTRTGAGEQYF.

In its sample, this clonotype was seen many times. The rearrangement uses TRBV2 and TRBJ2-7; 7 bases match TRBD1. Germline V gives CDR1 SNHLY, CDR2 FYNNEI. The CDR3 is 15 residues long. V lost 8 bases and J lost 5; bases outside the gene matches: 15. DNA for the CDR3: TGTGCCAGCGGCGTGGGACAGACCCAGAACGACGAGCAGTACTTC. Protein: CASGVGQTQNDEQYF. The full variable domain, completed using reference TRBV2 and TRBJ2-7, is EPEVTQTPSHQVTQMGQEVILRCVPISNHLYFYWYRQILGQKVEFLVSFYNNEISEKSEIFDDQFSVERPDGSNFTLKIRSTKLEDSAMYFCASGVGQTQNDEQYFGPGTRLTVT.

The table lists this clonotype with many counts. The chain recombines TRBV3-1 with TRBJ2-4, with D possibly matching TRBD1 (6 bases). The CDR3 has 15 amino acids. From germline, CDR1 is LGHDT and CDR2 YNNKEL (reference sequence). The germline V and J ends were trimmed by 4 bases and 4 bases, with 14 bases remaining between them. CDR3 in DNA: TGTGCCAGCAGCCGTCTCGGACAGTTGAAAAACATTCAGTACTTC. Amino acids: CASSRLGQLKNIQYF. Filled out from reference TRBV3-1 and TRBJ2-4, the complete variable domain reads DTAVSQTPKYLVTQMGNDKSIKCEQNLGHDTMYWYKQDSKKFLKIMFSYNNKELIINETVPNRFSPKSPDKAHLNLHINSLELGDSAVYFCASSRLGQLKNIQYFGAGTRLSVL.

This clonotype was picked up many times. This rearrangement joins TRBV9 to TRBJ1-1, with TRBD1 matching 9 bases. CDR1 is SGDLS, CDR2 YYNGEE, per germline. The CDR3 loop spans 14 amino acids. V trimming: 6 bases; J trimming: 5 bases; junction bases outside the gene matches: 8. The CDR3 sequence is CASTYGDRATEAFF. CDR3 DNA sequence: TGTGCCAGCACCTATGGGGACAGGGCGACTGAAGCTTTCTTT.

This clonotype was detected many times. The V call is TRBV9, the J call TRBJ2-1; no definite D call. The germline gives CDR1 SGDLS, CDR2 YYNGEE. V was trimmed by 3 bases and J by 8 bases, leaving 15 bases between them. The CDR3 spans 14 residues. The CDR3 region is CASSALDNWDEQFF. In nucleotides, the CDR3 is TGTGCCAGCAGCGCGCTAGACAACTGGGATGAGCAGTTCTTC.

This clonotype was seen many times. The chain links TRBV7-2 to TRBJ2-4; D ambiguous. Trimming cost V 2 bases and J 6 bases, with 17 bases left between them. Germline assignment: CDR1 SGHTA and CDR2 FQGNSA. The CDR3 extends over 16 amino acids. CDR3 loop: CASSLNFYGFGNIQYF. The CDR3 coding sequence is TGTGCCAGCAGCTTAAATTTTTATGGGTTTGGAAACATTCAGTACTTC.

Many counts were recorded for this clonotype. This chain joins TRBV27 and TRBJ2-5; D is perhaps TRBD1 (6 bases). This CDR3 is built from 16 residues. Trimming removed 6 bases from V and 3 bases from J, with 20 bases in between. Germline V gene data show CDR1 as MNHEY and CDR2 as SMNVEV (reference sequence). In nucleotides, the CDR3 is TGTGCCAGCAGGGCTCGTCCAGGGGCGGGTGAAGAGACCCAGTACTTC. It codes for CASRARPGAGEETQYF.

This clonotype was found many times. The chain joins TRBV2 to TRBJ1-2; the D is unclear. Between the trimmed V and J ends, which lost 7 bases and 0 bases, there was a span of 9 bases. The CDR3 has 13 residues. The germline CDR1 and CDR2 sequences are SNHLY and FYNNEI. The CDR3 protein is CASKLHPNYGYTF. The CDR3 DNA sequence: TGTGCCAGCAAACTGCATCCTAACTATGGCTACACCTTC.

This clonotype was detected many times. The rearrangement uses TRBV20-1 and TRBJ2-7, with 10 bases lining up with TRBD1. The CDR3 contains 14 residues. Trimming at V came to 7 bases and at J to 3 bases, leaving 9 bases not matched to a gene. Germline V gene lookup returns CDR1 DFQATT and CDR2 SNEGSKA (reference sequence). The CDR3 region is CSGILRDRGYEQYF. As DNA, the CDR3 is TGCAGTGGAATTTTGCGGGACAGGGGCTACGAGCAGTACTTC.

The V call is TRBV5-6, the J call TRBJ1-2; the match to TRBD1 covers 7 bases. The CDR3 has 12 amino acids. With V trimmed by 7 bases and J by 7 bases, 7 bases remained unmatched. Germline V lookup: CDR1 SGHDT, CDR2 YYEEEE. CDR3 sequence (DNA): TGTGCCAGCGGTCAGGGGGGGGCTGGCTACACCTTC. Its protein product is CASGQGGAGYTF.

This clonotype has more than one count but fewer than ten. The chain combines TRBV6-1 with TRBJ1-6, with a weak D call TRBD1 (5 bases). Germline V gives CDR1 MNHNS, CDR2 SASEGT. The V and J ends lost 2 bases and 0 bases respectively, with 8 bases between them. CDR3 size: 16 residues. CDR3 sequence: CASSEMGVSYNSPLHF. The CDR3 coding sequence is TGTGCCAGCAGTGAAATGGGGGTCTCCTATAATTCACCCCTCCACTTT.

This clonotype showed up many times. The rearrangement links TRBV5-1 to TRBJ1-1; D is possibly TRBD1 (6 bases). The germline V gene encodes CDR1 SGHRS and CDR2 YFSETQ. Trimming took 0 bases from V and 0 from J, leaving 12 bases between them. The CDR3 has 16 residues. CDR3: CASSLVTGRVNTEAFF. The DNA for the CDR3 is TGCGCCAGCAGCTTGGTTACAGGGCGGGTGAACACTGAAGCTTTCTTT.

This clonotype was picked up a small number of times. The J gene is TRBJ2-1, the V gene TRBV14; 9 bases are a match to TRBD1. J gave up 8 bases and V 1 base, and 9 bases lay outside the gene matches. The CDR3 is 16 residues long. Germline V CDR1 and CDR2: SGHDN, FVKESK. CDR3 amino acids: CASSQGGGTGSDEQFF. CDR3 nucleotide sequence: TGTGCCAGCAGCCAAGGGGGCGGGACAGGGTCCGATGAGCAGTTCTTC.

The chain uses TRBV30 and TRBJ2-2, with D unclear. The CDR3 has 12 residues. CDR1 is GTSNPN and CDR2 is SVGIG in the germline V gene (reference sequence). V was clipped by 2 bases and J by 6 bases, with 7 bases between them. In DNA, the CDR3 is TGTGCCTGGAGTAGGAGCGCCGGGGAGCTGTTTTTT. Amino acids: CAWSRSAGELFF.

This clonotype appeared many times. The V gene is TRBV5-6, the J gene TRBJ2-3; the match to TRBD1 covers 7 bases. The V gene end was trimmed by 3 bases and the J gene end by 2 bases; junction bases not matched to a gene: 3. CDR1 is SGHDT, CDR2 YYEEEE, per germline. The CDR3 consists of 14 residues. As DNA, the CDR3 is TGTGCCAGCAGCTCGACAGGGACCACAGATACGCAGTATTTT. This codes for CASSSTGTTDTQYF.

The table lists this clonotype with many counts. This chain links TRBV28 with TRBJ1-2; D not certain. Per the germline V gene, CDR1 is MDHEN and CDR2 is SYDVKM. Trimming removed 6 bases at V and 6 bases at J, with 14 bases between. The CDR3 is 13 residues long. The CDR3 loop is CASRYTWVNGYTF. CDR3 nucleotides: TGTGCCAGCAGGTATACATGGGTGAATGGCTACACCTTC.

This clonotype was counted many times. The chain couples TRBV4-1 to TRBJ2-7; tentatively, D is TRBD1 (5 bases). CDR1 MGHRA and CDR2 YSYEKL come from the germline V gene. V gave up 0 bases and J gave up 8 bases, with 17 bases separating them. The CDR3 contains 15 residues. The DNA for the CDR3 is TGCGCCAGCAGCCAAGATTGGAGTGGGTGGGGCAAGCAGTACTTC. Protein product: CASSQDWSGWGKQYF.

This clonotype was counted only a few times. One base away lies a much larger clone, so this may be a sequencing read error. This chain uses TRBV12-3 or TRBV12-4 with TRBJ1-1; maybe TRBD1 (5 bases). Trimming cost V 6 bases and J 7 bases, with 15 bases left between them. CDR3 length: 13 amino acids. The CDR3 DNA follows: TGTGCCAGCAGACCGGACGGGGGGAATGAAGCTTTCTTT. As protein: CASRPDGGNEAFF.

This clonotype was recorded many times. The rearrangement joins TRBV13 to TRBJ1-6; 7 nucleotides match TRBD1. Trimming cost V 4 bases and J 7 bases; bases outside gene matches: 13. CDR1 is PRHDT, CDR2 FYEKMQ, per germline (reference sequence). The CDR3 is made up of 17 amino acids. The CDR3 DNA follows: TGTGCCAGCAGCTCCGGGGGAGGGGGCGCGACGAATTCACCCCTCCACTTT. Amino acids: CASSSGGGGATNSPLHF.

This clonotype was seen ten or more times. V usage is TRBV20-1 and J usage is TRBJ2-7, with TRBD1 as a possible D gene (5 bases). Between the trimmed V and J ends, which lost 6 bases and 3 bases, there was a span of 21 bases. This CDR3 is 15 amino acids long. Germline V gene data show CDR1 as DFQATT and CDR2 as SNEGSKA (reference sequence). CDR3 coding DNA: TGCAGTGCGATAGCCGCCCACAGGATGGGCTACGAGCAGTACTTC. As protein: CSAIAAHRMGYEQYF.

This clonotype was detected many times. The CDR3 region is CASSLPGHDTEAFF. CDR3 DNA sequence: TGCGCCAGCAGCCTACCGGGACATGACACTGAAGCTTTCTTT. The chain joins TRBV5-1 to TRBJ1-1, with a weak D call TRBD1 (6 bases). The CDR3 is 14 residues long. V shed 4 bases and J shed 3 bases, with 13 bases lying between them. Germline CDR1 is SGHRS and CDR2 is YFSETQ.

The CDR3 protein is CASSLIGGANYGYTF. CDR3 nucleotide sequence: TGTGCCAGCAGTTTAATAGGCGGAGCTAACTATGGCTACACCTTC. The chain recombines TRBV27 with TRBJ1-2, with unresolved D. V was clipped by 2 bases and J by 0 bases, with 10 bases between them. CDR1 and CDR2 from the germline V gene are MNHEY and SMNVEV (reference sequence). The CDR3 sequence is 15 residues long.

This clonotype was seen at least ten times. V usage is TRBV7-8 and J usage is TRBJ2-3; D ambiguous. This CDR3 spans 14 amino acids. V was trimmed by 5 bases and J by 1 base, leaving 10 bases between them. Germline loops: CDR1 SGHVS, CDR2 FQNEAQ. The CDR3 spells CASSALSGTDTQYF. CDR3 coding DNA: TGTGCCAGCAGCGCTCTGAGTGGCACAGATACGCAGTATTTT. The variable domain in full, with the rest retrieved from reference TRBV7-8 and TRBJ2-3, is GAGVSQSPRYKVAKRGQDVALRCDPISGHVSLFWYQQALGQGPEFLTYFQNEAQLDKSGLPSDRFFAERPEGSVSTLKIQRTQQEDSAVYLCASSALSGTDTQYFGPGTRLTVL.

This rearrangement joins TRBV15 to TRBJ2-2; 8 bases are shared with TRBD2. The CDR3 has 20 residues. Germline trimming cut 0 bases from V and 1 base from J; bases unmatched to any gene: 13. From germline, CDR1 is LNHNV and CDR2 YYDKDF (reference sequence). The CDR3 here is CATSRDYRTSLTLNTGELFF. CDR3 DNA sequence: TGTGCCACCAGCAGAGATTACAGGACTAGCCTAACGCTGAACACCGGGGAGCTGTTTTTT.

Many counts were recorded for this clonotype. V and J are TRBV30 and TRBJ2-5; possible D gene TRBD2, 6 bases. The V gene's germline CDR1 is GTSNPN and CDR2 SVGIG (reference sequence). Trimming removed 3 bases from V and 1 base from J, with 9 bases in between. This CDR3 is built from 13 residues. CDR3 sequence (DNA): TGTGCCTGGAGCCGGGGACTCCAAGAGACCCAGTACTTC. Translating it yields CAWSRGLQETQYF.

Many counts were recorded for this clonotype. The chain carries TRBV29-1 and TRBJ2-1; 14 nucleotides match TRBD2. This CDR3 spans 18 amino acids. The V gene's germline CDR1 is SQVTM and CDR2 ANQGSEA. The trim removed 7 bases at V and 0 bases at J, leaving 11 bases unmatched. DNA of the CDR3: TGCAGCGCCTCTCGACTAGCGGGAGGGCCGCTCTCCTACAATGAGCAGTTCTTC. This encodes CSASRLAGGPLSYNEQFF.

This chain uses TRBV7-6 with TRBJ2-2; D possibly corresponds to TRBD2 (6 bases). The CDR3 is made up of 15 amino acids. Per germline, CDR1 SGHVS and CDR2 FNYEAQ. V dropped 2 bases and J dropped 4 bases, with 11 bases sitting between them. The CDR3, as DNA: TGTGCCAGCAGCTTAACCGCGCGGGGCACCGGGGAGCTGTTTTTT. It specifies CASSLTARGTGELFF.

This clonotype was counted ten times or more. The chain is built from TRBV5-5 and TRBJ1-2; D gene unclear. The germline V and J ends were trimmed by 0 bases and 3 bases, with 12 bases remaining between them. The germline V gene encodes CDR1 SGHKS and CDR2 YYEKEE (reference sequence). The CDR3 spans 15 residues. The CDR3, as DNA: TGTGCCAGCAGCTTGGAAAGGGTCGGGGACTATGGCTACACCTTC. Protein product: CASSLERVGDYGYTF.